This T cell receptor (beta chain) was sequenced for a study of T cell responses to AZD1222 COVID-19 vaccine (dated by TCRdb to about 2021). Context from the whole study: TCR sequencing covered some 250 trial participants: 200 to 220 given two doses of AZD1222 and approximately 26 given two doses of MenACWY control vaccine. Enrollment into the trials was organized by age into subgroups of 18-55, 56-69 and 70-plus years, and those subgroups contained about 160, 30 and 59 TCR-sequenced participants, respectively. Results and caveats for the whole study, not just this receptor: Conclusions about previously exposed vaccinees are limited because only a handful of AZD1222 recipients were SARS-CoV-2 seropositive at baseline. Reportedly, almost half of the unique spike-specific TCRs recognized epitopes lying outside the regions that are mutated in the B.1.351 and B.1.1.7 variants. In the small 56-69-year group, the increase in depth fell short of significance, most likely because of low power. Participants were mostly white British and included more females than males, and it was suggested by the authors that clonal diversity may have been underestimated. Because no day 14 peak-response samples were available, repertoires were characterized only after the peak T cell response. The whole spike protein was spanned by vaccine-associated CD4 TCRs, and dominant responses were seen in regions 160-218 and 743-854. A significant rise in spike-specific TCR breadth and depth was observed after two AZD1222 doses relative to day 0 and relative to MenACWY recipients.

Comments on this clone: Its antigen target is currently unknown. No base-level quality is on record; no much larger clone is a single base apart.

The CDR3 regions of human TCRbeta chains were analyzed by immunosequencing. Per the original workflow: Repertoire TCRs were checked for matches against a reference library of SARS-CoV-2-specific TCRs that had been generated using the MIRA antigen-specificity platform. Breadth was defined as the fraction of unique TCRs that were SARS-CoV-2-associated. Depth was defined as the fraction of total T cells that were SARS-CoV-2-associated. Using the MIRA data, each spike-specific TCR was mapped to the spike region that the TCR reacts to and placed in a CD4 or CD8 class. Log10-transformed breadth and depth values were compared by one-way ANOVA with Sidak's multiple comparisons tests. TCRdb took this table from immuneACCESS and kept in-frame rearrangements with V and J called. Such tables lack part of the clones; where checked against another copy, unresolved V genes explain under half of the gap, and the rest is unexplained. Clone size and the V and J calls come from that table; the DNA yielded D and trimming. A total of some 99,000 clones appear in this sample, roughly 80% of them only once. More than 13% of the sample lies in the top ten.

V gives up 6 bases and J gives up 0 bases, and the segment between their germline ends measures 11 bases. CDR1 is given as SGHNT and CDR2 as YENEEA, both from the germline V gene. From cysteine to phenylalanine, the CDR3 is 14 amino acids long. CDR3 DNA is the only sequence kept; it has 42 bases, read in frame from the first base. Interpreted using the paper, the time point label stands for: about 28 days (+/-7) after the second vaccine dose. AZD1222 recipients with second doses at about 4 weeks or about 12 weeks were pooled, because spike-specific TCR depth and breadth did not differ between schedules. The vaccinee samples were drawn from two UK trials, COV001 and COV002, one of which was a single-blind randomized controlled phase 2/3 trial testing AZD1222 (ChAdOx1 nCoV-19) in healthy adults. Trial participant PBMC samples were collected at day 0 and day 28 after the second dose for TCRbeta chain sequencing.

The sequencing used peripheral blood, collected 28 days after the second AZD1222 dose. This TCR was recovered from an adult who received the AZD1222 COVID-19 vaccine. This chain joins TRBV11-3 to TRBJ1-1, and possibly TRBD1, on 5 matching bases. The DNA sequence is given as TGTGCCAGCAGTAAGGGACGAATGAACACTGAAGCTTTCTTT. This is translated as CASSKGRMNTEAFF.